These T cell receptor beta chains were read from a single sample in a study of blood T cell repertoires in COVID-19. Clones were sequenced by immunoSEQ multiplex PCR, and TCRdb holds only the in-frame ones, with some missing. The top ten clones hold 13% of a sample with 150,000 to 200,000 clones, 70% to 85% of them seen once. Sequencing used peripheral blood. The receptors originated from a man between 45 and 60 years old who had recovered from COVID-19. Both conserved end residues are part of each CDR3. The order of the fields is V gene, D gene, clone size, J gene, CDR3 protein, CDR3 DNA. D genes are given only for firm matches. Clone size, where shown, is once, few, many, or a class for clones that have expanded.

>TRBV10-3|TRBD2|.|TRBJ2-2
CATKYGTSGTGELFF
TGTGCCACTAAGTATGGGACTAGCGGGACCGGGGAGCTGTTTTTT
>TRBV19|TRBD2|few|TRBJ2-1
CASSLGTSGSLGEQFF
TGTGCCAGTAGTCTAGGGACTAGCGGGAGTTTAGGTGAGCAGTTCTTC
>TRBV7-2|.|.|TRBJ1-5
CASSLVSESNQPQHF
TGTGCCAGCAGCTTAGTGTCGGAGAGCAATCAGCCCCAGCATTTT
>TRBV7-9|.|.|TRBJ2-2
CASSFNTANTGELFF
TGTGCCAGCAGTTTCAACACAGCGAACACCGGGGAGCTGTTTTTT
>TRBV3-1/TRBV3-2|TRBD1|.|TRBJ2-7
CASSLARSGTGHYEQYF
TGTGCCAGCAGCCTCGCCCGCTCCGGGACAGGCCACTACGAGCAGTACTTC
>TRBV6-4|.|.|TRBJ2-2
CASSDSTGQTGELFF
TGTGCCAGCAGTGACTCTACAGGGCAGACCGGGGAGCTGTTTTTT
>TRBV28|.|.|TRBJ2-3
CATRDWPSSDTQYF
TGTGCCACTCGGGACTGGCCTTCCTCAGATACGCAGTATTTT
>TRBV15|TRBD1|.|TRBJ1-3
CATSRLDRVTGNTIYF
TGTGCCACCAGCAGACTGGACAGGGTGACCGGAAACACCATATATTTT
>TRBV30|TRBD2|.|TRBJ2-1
CASDGLSGRAYNEQFF
TGTGCCTCCGACGGACTAAGCGGGAGGGCCTACAATGAGCAGTTCTTC
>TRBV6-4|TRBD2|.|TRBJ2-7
CASSELAGYGYEQYF
TGTGCCAGCAGTGAACTAGCGGGGTATGGTTACGAGCAGTACTTC
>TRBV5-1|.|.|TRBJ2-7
CASSTLTGTYEQYF
TGCGCCAGCAGCACATTAACAGGGACCTACGAGCAGTACTTC
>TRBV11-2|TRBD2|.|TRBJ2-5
CASSPFGVVAGEETQYF
TGTGCCAGCAGCCCCTTTGGTGTAGTAGCGGGAGAAGAGACCCAGTACTTC
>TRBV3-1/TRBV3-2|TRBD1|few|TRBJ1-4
CASSQGDRGQHF
TGTGCCAGCAGCCAAGGAGACAGGGGTCAACATTTT
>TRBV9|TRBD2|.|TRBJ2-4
CASSDGSRGRASGRIYIQYF
TGTGCCAGCAGCGATGGGAGCAGGGGGCGTGCTAGCGGGAGAATATACATTCAGTACTTC
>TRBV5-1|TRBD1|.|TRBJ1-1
CASSSSGTGNTEAFF
TGCGCCAGCAGCTCGTCTGGGACAGGGAACACTGAAGCTTTCTTT
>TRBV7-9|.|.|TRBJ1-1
CASSLGAGFPEAFF
TGTGCCAGCAGCTTAGGGGCAGGTTTCCCTGAAGCTTTCTTT
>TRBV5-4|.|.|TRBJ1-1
CASSFKGAEAFF
TGTGCCAGCAGCTTTAAGGGGGCTGAAGCTTTCTTT
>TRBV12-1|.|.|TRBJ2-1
CASSLGTSGSLMYNEQFF
TGTGCCAGCAGCCTCGGGACTAGCGGGAGTCTTATGTACAATGAGCAGTTCTTC
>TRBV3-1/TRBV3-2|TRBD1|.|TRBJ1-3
CASSQTDRAGNTIYF
TGTGCCAGCAGCCAAACCGACAGGGCTGGAAACACCATATATTTT
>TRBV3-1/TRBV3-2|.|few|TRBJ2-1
CASSRSYSSYNEQFF
TGTGCCAGCAGCCGGTCCTACAGCTCCTACAATGAGCAGTTCTTC
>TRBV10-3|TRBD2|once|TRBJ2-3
CAISESGLADTQYF
TGTGCCATCAGTGAGTCGGGACTAGCAGATACGCAGTATTTT
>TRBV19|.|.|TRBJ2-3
CASSTLRTDRTDTQYF
TGTGCCAGTAGTACACTCAGGACAGACCGTACAGATACGCAGTATTTT
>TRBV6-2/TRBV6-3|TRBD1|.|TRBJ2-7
CASSYPGQRYEQYF
TGTGCCAGCAGTTACCCGGGACAGCGTTACGAGCAGTACTTC
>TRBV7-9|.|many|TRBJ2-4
CASSLDSSDIQYF
TGTGCCAGCAGCTTAGATTCTTCGGACATTCAGTACTTC
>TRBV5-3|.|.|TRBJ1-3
CARSLVGGNTIYF
TGTGCCAGAAGCTTGGTCGGTGGAAACACCATATATTTT
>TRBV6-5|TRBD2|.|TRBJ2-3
CASSYSASGIVQYF
TGTGCCAGCAGTTACTCGGCTAGCGGGATAGTGCAGTATTTT
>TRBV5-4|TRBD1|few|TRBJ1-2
CASSVGQRGYTF
TGTGCCAGCAGCGTGGGACAGCGAGGCTACACCTTC
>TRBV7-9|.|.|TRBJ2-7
CASSIFDGGEQYF
TGTGCCAGCAGCATCTTCGACGGGGGCGAGCAGTACTTC
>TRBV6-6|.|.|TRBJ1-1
CASSTFDSNTEAFF
TGTGCCAGCAGTACTTTCGACAGTAACACTGAAGCTTTCTTT
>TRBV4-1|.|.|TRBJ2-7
CASSRGAGEGYEQYF
TGCGCCAGCAGCCGAGGGGCAGGGGAGGGTTACGAGCAGTACTTC
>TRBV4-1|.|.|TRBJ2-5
CASSQESPKQETQYF
TGCGCCAGCAGCCAAGAGTCCCCAAAACAAGAGACCCAGTACTTC
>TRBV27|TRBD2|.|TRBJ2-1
CASLTIAGLCYNEQFF
TGTGCCAGCCTTACCATAGCGGGACTTTGCTACAATGAGCAGTTCTTC
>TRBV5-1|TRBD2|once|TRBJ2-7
CASSSGSGSYEQYF
TGCGCCAGCAGCTCAGGTAGCGGGTCCTACGAGCAGTACTTC
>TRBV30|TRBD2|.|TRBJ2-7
CAWSRGSIYEQYF
TGTGCCTGGAGTCGCGGGAGCATTTACGAGCAGTACTTC
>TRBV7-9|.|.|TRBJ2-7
CASSFDSRGSEQYF
TGTGCCAGCAGCTTTGACTCTCGAGGTTCCGAGCAGTACTTC
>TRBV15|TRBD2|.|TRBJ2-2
CATSRKTSGRRGELFF
TGTGCCACCAGCAGAAAAACCAGCGGGAGGAGAGGGGAGCTGTTTTTT
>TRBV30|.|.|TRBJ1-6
CAWSPIGGDYNSPLHF
TGTGCCTGGAGTCCCATCGGGGGAGATTATAATTCACCCCTCCACTTT
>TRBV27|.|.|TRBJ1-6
CASSYRDTSPLHF
TGTGCCAGCAGTTACAGGGACACTTCACCCCTCCACTTT
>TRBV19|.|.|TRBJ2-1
CASSIAYNEQFF
TGTGCCAGTAGTATCGCCTACAATGAGCAGTTCTTC
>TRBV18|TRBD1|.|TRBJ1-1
CASSATRTGVQSEAFF
TGTGCCAGCTCAGCAACTAGGACAGGGGTTCAAAGTGAAGCTTTCTTT
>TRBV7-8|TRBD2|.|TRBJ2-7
CASSLESSGSKFEQYF
TGTGCCAGCAGCTTAGAATCTAGCGGGAGTAAGTTCGAGCAGTACTTC
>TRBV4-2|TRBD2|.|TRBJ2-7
CASSQGGGTSGRGEQYF
TGTGCCAGCAGCCAGGGGGGTGGGACTAGCGGGAGAGGCGAGCAGTACTTC
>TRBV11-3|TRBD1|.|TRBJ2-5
CASSPRQGPNAATQYF
TGTGCCAGCAGCCCCCGACAGGGCCCTAACGCAGCGACCCAGTACTTC